At least ten counts were recorded for the clone carrying this TCR beta chain. V dropped 5 bases and J dropped 5; count of bases not matched to a gene: 19. Per germline, CDR1 SGHAT and CDR2 FQNNGV. The CDR3 totals 20 residues. Noted time point: newly diagnosed GD, antithyroid drugs for less than 3 months. There was RNA extracted from PBMCs, and the TCR library was made from it. The data derive from a study of regulatory T cells in long-lasting Graves disease. To make TCR beta libraries, researchers used iRepertoire HTBI primers and Arm-PCR of CDR3 regions. TCRdb analysed the multiplex PCR reads with MiXCR anew, one entry per CDR3 protein. The sample has 450,000 to 700,000 distinct CDR3 sequences, about 13% seen once. These same data were also listed under a study on T cells in Graves' hyperthyroidism and ophthalmopathy.

The material sequenced was peripheral blood mononuclear cells (PBMCs), taken at new diagnosis, from a patient treated with antithyroid drugs. The chain combines TRBV11-2 with TRBJ2-1, with 12 bases lining up with TRBD2. This TCR derives from a man aged 25-40 years with Graves disease. The CDR3 nucleotides are TGTGCCAGCAGCCTGCTCGCAGGGGAGGCTAGCGGGAGGGCCAACAATGAGCAGTTCTTC. It yields the protein CASSLLAGEASGRANNEQFF.